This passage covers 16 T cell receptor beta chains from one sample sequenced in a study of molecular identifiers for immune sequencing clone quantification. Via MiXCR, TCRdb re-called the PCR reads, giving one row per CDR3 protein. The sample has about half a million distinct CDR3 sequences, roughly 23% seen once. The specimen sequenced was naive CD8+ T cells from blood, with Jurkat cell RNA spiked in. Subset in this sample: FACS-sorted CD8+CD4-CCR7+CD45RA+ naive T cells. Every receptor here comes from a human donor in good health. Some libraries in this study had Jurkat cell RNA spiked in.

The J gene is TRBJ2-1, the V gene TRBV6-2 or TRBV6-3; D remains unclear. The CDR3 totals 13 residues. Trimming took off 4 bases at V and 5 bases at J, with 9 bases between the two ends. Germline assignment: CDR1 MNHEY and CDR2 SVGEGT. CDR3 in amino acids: CASSLGFNNEQFF. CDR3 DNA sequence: TGTGCCAGCAGTTTGGGCTTCAACAATGAGCAGTTCTTC.

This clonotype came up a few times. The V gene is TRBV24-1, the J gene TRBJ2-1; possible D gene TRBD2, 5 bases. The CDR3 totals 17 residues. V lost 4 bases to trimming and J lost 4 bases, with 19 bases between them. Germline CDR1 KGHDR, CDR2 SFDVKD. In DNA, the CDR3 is TGTGCCACCAGTGACAAATCCTCGGACTGGAGATACAATGAGCAGTTCTTC. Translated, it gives CATSDKSSDWRYNEQFF.

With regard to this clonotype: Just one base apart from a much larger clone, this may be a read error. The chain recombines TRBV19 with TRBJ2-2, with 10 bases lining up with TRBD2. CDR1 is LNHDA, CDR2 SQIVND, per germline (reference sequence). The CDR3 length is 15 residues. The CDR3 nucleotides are TGTGCCAGTACGAAACTAGCGGGACGCACCGGGGAGCTGCTTTTT. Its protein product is CASTKLAGRTGELLF.

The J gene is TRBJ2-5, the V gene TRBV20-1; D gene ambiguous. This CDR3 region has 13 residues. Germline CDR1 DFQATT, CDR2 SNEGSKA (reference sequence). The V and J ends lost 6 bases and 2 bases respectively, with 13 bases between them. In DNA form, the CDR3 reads TGCAGTGCCGAGGACGGTTTTCAAGAGACCCAGTACTTC. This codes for CSAEDGFQETQYF.

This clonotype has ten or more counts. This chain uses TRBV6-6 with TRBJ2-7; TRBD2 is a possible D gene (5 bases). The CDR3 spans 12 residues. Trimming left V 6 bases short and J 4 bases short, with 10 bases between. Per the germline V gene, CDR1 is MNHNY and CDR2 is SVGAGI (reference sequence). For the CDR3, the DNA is TGTGCCAGCAGGTCCGGGGAGTACGAGCAGTACTTC. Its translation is CASRSGEYEQYF.

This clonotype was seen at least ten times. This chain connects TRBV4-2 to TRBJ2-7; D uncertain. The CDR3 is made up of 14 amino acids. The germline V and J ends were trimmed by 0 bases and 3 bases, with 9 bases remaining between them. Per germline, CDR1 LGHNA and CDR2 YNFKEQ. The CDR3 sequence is CASSQDSVYYEQYF. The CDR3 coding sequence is TGTGCCAGCAGCCAAGATTCGGTCTACTACGAGCAGTACTTC.

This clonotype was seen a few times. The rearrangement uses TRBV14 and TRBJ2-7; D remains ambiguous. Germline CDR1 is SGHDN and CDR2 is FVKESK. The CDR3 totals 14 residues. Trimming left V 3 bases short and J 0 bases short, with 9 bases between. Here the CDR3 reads CASSQWESSYEQYF. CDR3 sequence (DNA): TGTGCCAGCAGCCAGTGGGAAAGCTCCTACGAGCAGTACTTC.

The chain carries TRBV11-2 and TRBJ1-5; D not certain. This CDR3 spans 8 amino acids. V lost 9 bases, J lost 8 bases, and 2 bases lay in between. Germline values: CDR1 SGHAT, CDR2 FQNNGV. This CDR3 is CAREPQHF. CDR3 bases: TGTGCCAGGGAGCCCCAGCATTTT.

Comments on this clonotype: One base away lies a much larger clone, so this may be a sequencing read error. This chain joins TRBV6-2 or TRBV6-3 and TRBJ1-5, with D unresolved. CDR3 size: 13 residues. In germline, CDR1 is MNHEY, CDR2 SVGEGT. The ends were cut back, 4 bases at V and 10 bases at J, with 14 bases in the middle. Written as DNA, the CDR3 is TGTGCCAGCAGTTGCGGCACCCCGACACCCCAGCATTTT. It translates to CASSCGTPTPQHF.

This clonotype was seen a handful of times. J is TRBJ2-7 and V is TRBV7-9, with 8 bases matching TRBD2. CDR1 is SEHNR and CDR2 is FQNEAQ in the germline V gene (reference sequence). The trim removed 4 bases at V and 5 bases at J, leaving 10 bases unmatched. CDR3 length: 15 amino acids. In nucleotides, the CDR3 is TGTGCCAGCAGCTCTCCCGGGGGGGCGCTGAACGAGCAGTACTTC. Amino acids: CASSSPGGALNEQYF.

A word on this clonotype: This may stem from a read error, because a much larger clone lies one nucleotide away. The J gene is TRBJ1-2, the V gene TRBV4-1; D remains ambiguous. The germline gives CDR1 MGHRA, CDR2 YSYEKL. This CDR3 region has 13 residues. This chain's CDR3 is CASSHGAVYGYAF. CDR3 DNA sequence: TGCGCCAGCAGCCATGGAGCAGTATATGGCTACGCCTTC.

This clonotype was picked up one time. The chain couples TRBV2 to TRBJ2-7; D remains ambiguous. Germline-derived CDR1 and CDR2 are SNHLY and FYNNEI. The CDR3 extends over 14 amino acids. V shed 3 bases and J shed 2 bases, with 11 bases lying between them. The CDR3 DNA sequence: TGTGCCAGCAGTGAGGAGAGCAGGACCTACGAGCAGTACTTC. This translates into CASSEESRTYEQYF.

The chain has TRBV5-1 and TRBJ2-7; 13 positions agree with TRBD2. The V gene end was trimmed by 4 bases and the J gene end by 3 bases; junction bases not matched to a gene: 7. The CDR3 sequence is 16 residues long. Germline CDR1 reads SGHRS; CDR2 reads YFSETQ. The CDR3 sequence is CASSPRTSGSIYEQYF. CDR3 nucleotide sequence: TGCGCCAGCAGCCCACGGACTAGCGGGAGTATCTACGAGCAGTACTTC.

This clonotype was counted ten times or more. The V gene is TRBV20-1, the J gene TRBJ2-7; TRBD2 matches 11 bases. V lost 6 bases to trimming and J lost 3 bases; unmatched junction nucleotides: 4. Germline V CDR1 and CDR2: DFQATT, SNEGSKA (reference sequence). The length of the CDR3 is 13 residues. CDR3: CSATGLAGYEQYF. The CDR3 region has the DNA TGCAGTGCAACTGGACTAGCGGGCTACGAGCAGTACTTC.

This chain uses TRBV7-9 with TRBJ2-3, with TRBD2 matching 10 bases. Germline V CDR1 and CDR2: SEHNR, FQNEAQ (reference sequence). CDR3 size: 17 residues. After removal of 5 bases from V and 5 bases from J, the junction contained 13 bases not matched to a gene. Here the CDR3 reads CASSTQGSGGPIDTQYF. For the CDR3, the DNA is TGTGCCAGCAGCACCCAGGGTAGCGGGGGGCCGATAGATACGCAGTATTTT.

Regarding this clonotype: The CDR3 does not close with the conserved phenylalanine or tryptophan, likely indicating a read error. The CDR3 loop is CASSQDLGYEQYS. The CDR3, as DNA: TGCGCCAGCAGCCAAGATCTGGGCTACGAGCAGTACTCC. The chain recombines TRBV4-3 with TRBJ2-7; the D is unclear. Germline V gene lookup returns CDR1 LGHNA and CDR2 YSLEER. CDR3 length: 13 amino acids. V lost 0 bases and J lost 3, with 6 bases in between.